This T cell receptor (beta chain) derives from a study of T cell repertoires in cytomegalovirus infection. Overall study: Well-studied HLA-B-restricted CMV epitopes were used in the study alongside recently identified HLA-C-restricted ones. Through public TCR beta signatures, both CMV infection and matching HLA type were indicated.

Regarding the study as a whole: It was HLA-C-restricted CMV-specific TCR beta clonotypes that dominated the response ex vivo.

Note on this clonotype: Its antigen is currently unknown.

TCRdb called the reads again in MiXCR, with one record for every CDR3 protein. The table has 750,000 to 950,000 distinct CDR3 sequences, 25% to 35% seen once. Germline values: CDR1 SGDLS, CDR2 YYNGEE. After removal of 2 bases from V and 0 bases from J, the junction contained 5 bases not matched to a gene. The CDR3 loop spans 17 amino acids. The clonotype was recovered from a human donor in good health (CMV status not recorded). Some clones in this sample may be carry-over from other donors' samples. This sample comprised cultured CD8+ T cells from PBMCs, obtained from culture after CMV antigen stimulation. The rearrangement joins TRBV9 to TRBJ2-2, with 9 bases identical to TRBD2. Written as DNA, the CDR3 is TGTGCCAGCAGCGTGGCTAGCGGGGTAGCGAACACCGGGGAGCTGTTTTTT. This sequence encodes CASSVASGVANTGELFF.